This record covers a single TCR beta chain. Its antigen is unknown. V was trimmed by 4 bases and J by 5 bases, leaving 21 bases between them. The CDR3 totals 16 residues. From germline, CDR1 is SQVTM and CDR2 ANQGSEA. The data originate from a study of cytomegalovirus exposure and HLA in healthy donors. Study as a whole: Earlier results showed 117 million unique TCR beta sequences derived from some 180 million T cells.

The study, taken as a whole, reports: Highly shared variants forming one cluster were likely a sequencing artifact. In an earlier analysis, in some 540 donors, most V segments appeared productive either ~87% or ~30% of the time.

Primers: 60 Vbeta forward and 13 Jbeta reverse. Only in-frame clones appear in the TCRdb table, and some are missing; sequencing was by immunoSEQ multiplex PCR. The sample totals tens of thousands of clones. The clonotype comes from a woman aged 25 to 45 in good health and CMV-seronegative. The sequencing sample was made of PBMCs. The chain employs TRBV29-1 and TRBJ2-1; D is possibly TRBD2 (5 bases). In DNA form, the CDR3 reads TGCAGCGTTGGCCCCCTGGGGAGCCCCGGGGACAATGAGCAGTTCTTC. Amino acid sequence: CSVGPLGSPGDNEQFF.